What follows describes a single T cell receptor (beta chain). Germline V lookup: CDR1 LGHNA, CDR2 YSLEER. The CDR3 length is 17 residues. Unmatched junction bases numbered 5, after V lost 1 base and J lost 4 bases. Repertoires were generated with immunoSEQ multiplex PCR, while TCRdb's copy carries only in-frame clones and drops some. Of tens of thousands of clones in the sample, 83% were seen once. This specimen comes from a study of T cell responses to AZD1222 COVID-19 vaccine. The chain has TRBV4-3 and TRBJ2-3, with 13 positions matching TRBD2. This TCR came from an adult in good health. The source material was peripheral blood, sampled on day 0 of AZD1222 vaccination. This CDR3 reads CASSQGLAGGGADTQYF. In DNA form, the CDR3 reads TGCGCCAGCAGCCAAGGACTAGCGGGGGGCGGGGCAGATACGCAGTATTTT.